The 21 T cell receptor beta chains given below trace back to one sample, sequenced in a study of cytomegalovirus exposure and HLA in healthy donors. Primers for the PCR totalled 60 Vbeta and 13 Jbeta. The data were produced by immunoSEQ multiplex PCR, yet TCRdb's version contains in-frame clones alone and is incomplete. In the table there are around 140,000 clones, 82% of which are singletons. The sequenced material came from PBMCs. These receptor sequences come from a woman in her forties or fifties in good health and CMV-seropositive.

The chain carries TRBV9 and TRBJ2-1; the match to TRBD2 covers 10 bases. Germline V lookup: CDR1 SGDLS, CDR2 YYNGEE. CDR3 size: 17 residues. V shed 0 bases, J shed 4 bases, and the junction held 7 bases outside the gene matches. CDR3 in DNA: TGTGCCAGCAGCGTAGCGCCCTCTAGCGGGGGTTACAATGAGCAGTTCTTC. This translates into CASSVAPSSGGYNEQFF. Full variable domain (remainder filled in from reference TRBV9 and TRBJ2-1): DSGVTQTPKHLITATGQRVTLRCSPRSGDLSVYWYQQSLDQGLQFLIQYYNGEERAKGNILERFSAQQFPDLHSELNLSSLELGDSALYFCASSVAPSSGGYNEQFFGPGTRLTVL.

The chain links TRBV13 to TRBJ1-4; no firm D call. The germline V gene has CDR1 PRHDT and CDR2 FYEKMQ (reference sequence). With 7 bases removed from V and 4 bases from J, the gap between germline ends came to 16 bases. The CDR3 covers 15 residues. CDR3 region: CASTQTRGSNEKLFF. CDR3 coding DNA: TGTGCCAGCACCCAGACCCGGGGAAGTAATGAAAAACTGTTTTTT.

CDR3: CASSLFGSNQPQHF. Here the CDR3 DNA reads TGTGCCAGCAGTTTATTCGGGAGCAATCAGCCCCAGCATTTT. V gene TRBV28 combines with J gene TRBJ1-5; D remains unclear. Germline assignment: CDR1 MDHEN and CDR2 SYDVKM. CDR3 length: 14 amino acids. V was clipped by 1 base and J by 1 base, with 5 bases between them.

This clone was observed a handful of times. In DNA, the CDR3 is TGTGCCAGCAAAGTGGACAGGGACACCGGGGAGCTGTTTTTT. Its protein is CASKVDRDTGELFF. The chain carries TRBV2 and TRBJ2-2, with 8 positions matching TRBD1. After removal of 7 bases from V and 3 bases from J, the junction contained 4 bases not matched to a gene. The CDR3 has 14 residues. Germline values: CDR1 SNHLY, CDR2 FYNNEI.

V is TRBV9 and J is TRBJ2-5, with D perhaps TRBD2 (6 bases). The germline V and J ends were trimmed by 3 bases and 3 bases, with 15 bases remaining between them. CDR3 length: 15 amino acids. The V gene's germline CDR1 is SGDLS and CDR2 YYNGEE. In DNA form, the CDR3 reads TGTGCCAGCAGCGCCTTACTAGGAGGGAAAGAGACCCAGTACTTC. Residues: CASSALLGGKETQYF.

The chain has TRBV19 and TRBJ2-2; TRBD2 agrees at 8 bases. The J segment lost 7 bases and the V segment lost 3 bases, leaving 1 base of the junction unmatched. CDR3 length: 13 amino acids. CDR1 and CDR2 (germline): LNHDA, SQIVND (reference sequence). Here the CDR3 reads CASSIGGVGELFF. For the CDR3, the DNA is TGTGCCAGTAGTATCGGGGGGGTCGGGGAGCTGTTTTTT.

This chain links TRBV10-3 with TRBJ2-2; weak D call: TRBD1 (6 bases). The CDR3 has 15 residues. The V end lost 4 bases, the J end lost 5 bases, and 14 bases lay between the germline ends. Germline CDR1 and CDR2: ENHRY and SYGVKD. This CDR3 is CAISVEDSETGELFF. The DNA of the CDR3 is TGTGCCATCAGTGTGGAGGACAGTGAAACCGGGGAGCTGTTTTTT.

This clone showed up just a few times. The genes are TRBV19 and TRBJ1-1, with unresolved D. Germline loops: CDR1 LNHDA, CDR2 SQIVND (reference sequence). The V end lost 0 bases, the J end lost 0 bases, and 8 bases lay between the germline ends. This CDR3 has 15 amino acids. CDR3 nucleotides: TGTGCCAGTAGTATAGATTGGGAGGTGAACACTGAAGCTTTCTTT. Its translation is CASSIDWEVNTEAFF.

The gene calls are TRBV4-1 and TRBJ1-1, with D possibly being TRBD1 (5 bases). CDR1 is MGHRA, CDR2 YSYEKL, per germline. CDR3 size: 15 residues. The ends were cut back, 1 base at V and 2 bases at J, with 11 bases in the middle. CDR3 in DNA: TGCGCCAGCAGCCAAGTTAGTCAGGGAAACACTGAAGCTTTCTTT. This codes for CASSQVSQGNTEAFF.

The chain's CDR3 is CASSQDLGQPLNYGYTF. The CDR3 coding sequence is TGCGCCAGCAGCCAAGATCTGGGGCAGCCTTTAAACTATGGCTACACCTTC. The genes are TRBV4-3 and TRBJ1-2, with D maybe TRBD1 (5 bases). The CDR3 totals 17 residues. Trimming pared 0 bases from V and 2 bases from J, leaving 16 bases between. CDR1 is LGHNA, CDR2 YSLEER, per germline.

A note on this clone: The sample holds other DNA sequences that translate to the same CDR3. The chain combines TRBV5-6 with TRBJ1-2; no definite D call. V was cut by 2 bases and J by 2 bases, with 7 bases left in between. CDR1 is SGHDT and CDR2 is YYEEEE in the germline V gene. This CDR3 spans 13 amino acids. For the CDR3, the DNA is TGTGCCAGCAGCTTACGAGGAAACTATGGCTACACCTTC. Translating it yields CASSLRGNYGYTF.

Only a few counts were recorded for this clone. The V and J genes are TRBV5-5 and TRBJ2-5; no reliable D call. The germline V gene encodes CDR1 SGHKS and CDR2 YYEKEE (reference sequence). The V end was cut by 0 bases, the J end by 1 base, with 7 bases between. CDR3 length: 14 residues. CDR3 in DNA: TGTGCCAGCAGCTTGGGAGCCCCCCAAGAGACCCAGTACTTC. Its translation is CASSLGAPQETQYF.

The chain joins TRBV5-1 to TRBJ1-1; 8 nucleotides line up with TRBD1. CDR1 and CDR2 from the germline V gene are SGHRS and YFSETQ. The CDR3 has 15 residues. After removal of 3 bases from V and 5 bases from J, the junction contained 9 bases not matched to a gene. The chain's CDR3 is CASSYPDREVTEAFF. Written as DNA, the CDR3 is TGCGCCAGCAGCTACCCGGACAGGGAGGTTACTGAAGCTTTCTTT. The full variable domain, rest sourced from reference TRBV5-1 and TRBJ1-1, is KAGVTQTPRYLIKTRGQQVTLSCSPISGHRSVSWYQQTPGQGLQFLFEYFSETQRNKGNFPGRFSGRQFSNSRSEMNVSTLELGDSALYLCASSYPDREVTEAFFGQGTRLTVV.

This chain links TRBV27 with TRBJ1-2; perhaps TRBD1 as D (5 bases). The CDR3 covers 14 residues. V gave up 3 bases and J gave up 3 bases, with 11 bases separating them. Germline values: CDR1 MNHEY, CDR2 SMNVEV (reference sequence). CDR3 amino acids: CASSFYGADYGYTF. The CDR3, as DNA: TGTGCCAGCAGTTTCTATGGGGCGGACTATGGCTACACCTTC.

The chain joins TRBV27 to TRBJ1-1; D not certain. The CDR3 covers 13 residues. Germline V CDR1 and CDR2: MNHEY, SMNVEV (reference sequence). Trimming left V 3 bases short and J 4 bases short, with 9 bases between. For the CDR3, the DNA is TGTGCCAGCAGTTTTTCTACGTCCACTGAAGCTTTCTTT. As protein: CASSFSTSTEAFF.

This clone was counted a single time. The V gene is TRBV13, the J gene TRBJ2-6; the match to TRBD1 covers 7 bases. The V segment lost 6 bases and the J segment 0 bases; nucleotides outside the gene matches: 8. Germline values: CDR1 PRHDT, CDR2 FYEKMQ (reference sequence). The CDR3 length is 17 residues. DNA of the CDR3: TGTGCCAGCAGTCCAACAGGGGCCCTCTCTGGGGCCAACGTCCTGACTTTC. The encoded protein is CASSPTGALSGANVLTF.

This clone was detected once. This chain connects TRBV5-6 to TRBJ2-2, with TRBD1 matching over 7 bases. Germline assignment: CDR1 SGHDT and CDR2 YYEEEE. V shed 4 bases, J shed 9 bases, and the junction held 15 bases outside the gene matches. CDR3 length equals 16 residues. The CDR3 DNA is TGTGCCAGCAGCCCGAGGGGGCGGACGGAGAACCGGGAGCTGTTTTTT. Amino acids: CASSPRGRTENRELFF.

The V and J genes are TRBV7-9 and TRBJ1-1; TRBD1 is a possible D gene (5 bases). V lost 3 bases and J 2 bases, leaving 10 bases between the germline ends. Germline CDR1 SEHNR, CDR2 FQNEAQ (reference sequence). This CDR3 has 14 residues. CDR3 DNA: TGTGCCAGCAGCTTGAAGGGGTCTAACACTGAAGCTTTCTTT. It specifies CASSLKGSNTEAFF. Full variable domain (rest looked up from reference TRBV7-9 and TRBJ1-1): DTGVSQNPRHKITKRGQNVTFRCDPISEHNRLYWYRQTLGQGPEFLTYFQNEAQLEKSRLLSDRFSAERPKGSFSTLEIQRTEQGDSAMYLCASSLKGSNTEAFFGQGTRLTVV.

The rearrangement joins TRBV5-1 to TRBJ2-5; TRBD1 is a possible D gene (5 bases). The CDR3 contains 12 residues. Between the trimmed V and J ends, which lost 4 bases and 5 bases, there was a span of 9 bases. Germline V gene sequence: CDR1 SGHRS, CDR2 YFSETQ. The CDR3 DNA follows: TGCGCCAGCAGCCAGGACATGGAGACCCAGTACTTC. Encoded protein: CASSQDMETQYF.

V gene TRBV25-1 combines with J gene TRBJ2-1, with 7 bases aligning to TRBD1. CDR3 length: 16 residues. Germline assignment: CDR1 MGHDK and CDR2 SYGVNS. With 2 bases clipped from V and 5 bases from J, the junction kept 9 bases outside the gene matches. The CDR3, as DNA: TGTGCCAGCAGTGAACTAGGGGGCCGTCTCGACAATGAGCAGTTCTTC. As protein: CASSELGGRLDNEQFF.

The genes are TRBV19 and TRBJ2-3, with 7 bases that match TRBD2. From germline, CDR1 is LNHDA and CDR2 SQIVND (reference sequence). Trimming cost V 3 bases and J 3 bases; bases outside gene matches: 6. The CDR3 runs 15 residues. CDR3 sequence (DNA): TGTGCCAGTAGTATTGGGCGGGGGAGGACAGATACGCAGTATTTT. This codes for CASSIGRGRTDTQYF.